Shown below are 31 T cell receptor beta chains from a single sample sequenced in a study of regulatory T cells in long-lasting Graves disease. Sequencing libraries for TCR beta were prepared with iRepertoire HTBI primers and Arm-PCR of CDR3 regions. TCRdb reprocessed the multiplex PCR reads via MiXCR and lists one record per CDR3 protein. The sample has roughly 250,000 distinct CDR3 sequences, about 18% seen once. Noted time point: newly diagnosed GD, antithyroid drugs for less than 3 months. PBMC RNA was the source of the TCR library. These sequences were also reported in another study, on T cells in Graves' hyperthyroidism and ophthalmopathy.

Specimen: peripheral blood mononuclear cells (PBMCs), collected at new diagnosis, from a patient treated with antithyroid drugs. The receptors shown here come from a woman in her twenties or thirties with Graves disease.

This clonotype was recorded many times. The CDR3: CSAGLAGDYEQYF. The CDR3 DNA reads as TGCAGTGCGGGACTAGCGGGAGACTACGAGCAGTACTTC. This chain joins TRBV20-1 and TRBJ2-7, with 14 bases identical to TRBD2. CDR1 and CDR2 from the germline V gene are DFQATT and SNEGSKA (reference sequence). V trimming: 6 bases; J trimming: 3 bases; junction bases outside the gene matches: 1. The length of the CDR3 is 13 residues.

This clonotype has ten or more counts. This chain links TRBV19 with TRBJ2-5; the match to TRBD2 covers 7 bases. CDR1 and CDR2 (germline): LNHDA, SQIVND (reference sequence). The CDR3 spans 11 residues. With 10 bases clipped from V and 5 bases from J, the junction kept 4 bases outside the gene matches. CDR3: CATQAGETQYF. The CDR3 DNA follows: TGTGCCACCCAAGCGGGGGAGACCCAGTACTTC.

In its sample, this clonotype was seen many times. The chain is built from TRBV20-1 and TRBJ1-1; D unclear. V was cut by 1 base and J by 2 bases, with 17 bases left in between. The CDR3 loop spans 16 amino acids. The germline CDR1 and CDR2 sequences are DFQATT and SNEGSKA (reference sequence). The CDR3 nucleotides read TGCAGTGCTAGAGTGGGAAGTGACACAGTAAACACTGAAGCTTTCTTT. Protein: CSARVGSDTVNTEAFF.

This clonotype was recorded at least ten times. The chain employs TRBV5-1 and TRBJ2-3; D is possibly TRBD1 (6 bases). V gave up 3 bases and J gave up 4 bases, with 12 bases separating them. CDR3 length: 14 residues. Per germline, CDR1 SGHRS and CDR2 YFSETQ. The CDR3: CASSSSRGSDTQYF. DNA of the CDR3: TGCGCCAGCAGCTCCTCCAGGGGCTCAGATACGCAGTATTTT.

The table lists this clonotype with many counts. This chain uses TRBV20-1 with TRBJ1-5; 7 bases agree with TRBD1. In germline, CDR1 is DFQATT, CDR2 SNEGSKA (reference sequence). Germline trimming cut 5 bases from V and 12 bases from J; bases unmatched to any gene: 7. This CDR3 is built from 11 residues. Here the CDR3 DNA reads TGCAGTGCTGATTCAGGGGGGGGCCAGCATTTT. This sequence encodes CSADSGGGQHF.

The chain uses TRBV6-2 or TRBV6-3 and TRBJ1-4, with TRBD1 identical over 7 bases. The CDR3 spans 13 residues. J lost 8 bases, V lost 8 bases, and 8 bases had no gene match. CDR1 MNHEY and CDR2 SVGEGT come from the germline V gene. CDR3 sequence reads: CASSRGLREKLFF. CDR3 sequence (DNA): TGTGCCAGCTCCAGGGGGTTGAGAGAAAAACTGTTTTTT.

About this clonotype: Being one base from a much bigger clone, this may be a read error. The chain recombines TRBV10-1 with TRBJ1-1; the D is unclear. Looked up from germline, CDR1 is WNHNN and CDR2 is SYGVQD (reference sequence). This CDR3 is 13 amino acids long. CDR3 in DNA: TGCGCCAGCAGTGAGGGTAGGAACACTGGAGCTTTCTTT. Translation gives CASSEGRNTGAFF.

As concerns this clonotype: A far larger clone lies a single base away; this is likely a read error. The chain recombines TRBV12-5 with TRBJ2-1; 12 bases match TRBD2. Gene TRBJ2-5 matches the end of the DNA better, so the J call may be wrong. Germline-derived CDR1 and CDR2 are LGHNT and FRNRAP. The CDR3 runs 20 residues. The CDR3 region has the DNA TGTGCTAGTGGTCAGGACAGGCGGCTAGCGGGGGGGCAAGTGGTAGAGGCCCAGTACTTC. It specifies CASGQDRRLAGGQVVEAQYF.

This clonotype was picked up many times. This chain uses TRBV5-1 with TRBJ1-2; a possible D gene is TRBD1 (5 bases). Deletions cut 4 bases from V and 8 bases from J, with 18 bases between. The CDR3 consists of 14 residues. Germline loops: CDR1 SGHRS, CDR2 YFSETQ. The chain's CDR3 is CASSRDGLERGYTF. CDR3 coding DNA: TGCGCCAGCAGCCGGGACGGCCTGGAGAGGGGCTACACCTTC. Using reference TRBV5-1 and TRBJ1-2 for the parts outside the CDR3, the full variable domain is KAGVTQTPRYLIKTRGQQVTLSCSPISGHRSVSWYQQTPGQGLQFLFEYFSETQRNKGNFPGRFSGRQFSNSRSEMNVSTLELGDSALYLCASSRDGLERGYTFGSGTRLTVV.

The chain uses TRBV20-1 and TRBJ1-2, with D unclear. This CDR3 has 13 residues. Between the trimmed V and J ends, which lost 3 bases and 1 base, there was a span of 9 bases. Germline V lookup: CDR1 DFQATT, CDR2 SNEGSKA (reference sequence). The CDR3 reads CSARSGGNYGYTF. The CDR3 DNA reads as TGCAGTGCTAGGTCGGGAGGTAACTATGGCTACACCTTC.

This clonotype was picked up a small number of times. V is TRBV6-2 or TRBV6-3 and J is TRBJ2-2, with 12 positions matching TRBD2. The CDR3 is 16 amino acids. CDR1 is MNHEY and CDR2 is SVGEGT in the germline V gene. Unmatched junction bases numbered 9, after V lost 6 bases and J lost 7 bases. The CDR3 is CASSPLAGGPFGELFF. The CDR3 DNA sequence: TGTGCCAGCAGCCCTCTAGCGGGGGGGCCTTTCGGGGAGCTGTTTTTT.

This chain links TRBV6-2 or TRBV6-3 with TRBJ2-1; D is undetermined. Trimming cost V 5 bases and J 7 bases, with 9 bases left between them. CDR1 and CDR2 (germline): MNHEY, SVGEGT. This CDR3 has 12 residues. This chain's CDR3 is CASSEQMNEQFF. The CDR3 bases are TGTGCCAGCAGTGAACAGATGAATGAGCAGTTCTTC.

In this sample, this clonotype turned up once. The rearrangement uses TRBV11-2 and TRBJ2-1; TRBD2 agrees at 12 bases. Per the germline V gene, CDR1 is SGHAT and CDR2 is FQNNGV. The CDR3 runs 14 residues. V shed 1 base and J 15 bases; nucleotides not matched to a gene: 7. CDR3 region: CASSLVLAGGPVFF. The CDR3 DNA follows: TGTGCCAGCAGCTTAGTTCTAGCGGGAGGGCCGGTGTTCTTC. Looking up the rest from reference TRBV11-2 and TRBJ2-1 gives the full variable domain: EAGVAQSPRYKIIEKRQSVAFWCNPISGHATLYWYQQILGQGPKLLIQFQNNGVVDDSQLPKDRFSAERLKGVDSTLKIQPAKLEDSAVYLCASSLVLAGGPVFFGPGTRLTVL.

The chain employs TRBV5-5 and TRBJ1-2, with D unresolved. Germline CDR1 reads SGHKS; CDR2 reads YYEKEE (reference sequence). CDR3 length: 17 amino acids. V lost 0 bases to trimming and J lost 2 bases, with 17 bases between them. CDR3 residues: CASSLDVAAGPNYGYTF. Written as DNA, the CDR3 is TGTGCCAGCAGCTTGGATGTGGCGGCTGGGCCGAACTATGGCTACACCTTC. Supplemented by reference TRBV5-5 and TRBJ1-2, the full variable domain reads DAGVTQSPTHLIKTRGQQVTLRCSPISGHKSVSWYQQVLGQGPQFIFQYYEKEERGRGNFPDRFSARQFPNYSSELNVNALLLGDSALYLCASSLDVAAGPNYGYTFGSGTRLTVV.

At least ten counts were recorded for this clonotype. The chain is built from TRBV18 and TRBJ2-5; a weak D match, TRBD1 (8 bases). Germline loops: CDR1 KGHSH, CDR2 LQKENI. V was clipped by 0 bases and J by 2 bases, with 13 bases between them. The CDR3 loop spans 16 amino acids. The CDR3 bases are TGTGCCAGCTCACCACCACAGGGGGGGTCACAAGAGACCCAGTACTTC. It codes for CASSPPQGGSQETQYF. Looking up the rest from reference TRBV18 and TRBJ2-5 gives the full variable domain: NAGVMQNPRHLVRRRGQEARLRCSPMKGHSHVYWYRQLPEEGLKFMVYLQKENIIDESGMPKERFSAEFPKEGPSILRIQQVVRGDSAAYFCASSPPQGGSQETQYFGPGTRLLVL.

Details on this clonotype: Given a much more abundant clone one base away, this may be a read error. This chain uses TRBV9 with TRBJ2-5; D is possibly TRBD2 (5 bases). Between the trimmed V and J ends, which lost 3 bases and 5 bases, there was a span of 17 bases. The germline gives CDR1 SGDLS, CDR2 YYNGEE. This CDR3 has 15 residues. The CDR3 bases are TGTGCCAGCAGCGAAAGTTGGAGGCAGGATGAGACCCAGTACTTC. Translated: CASSESWRQDETQYF.

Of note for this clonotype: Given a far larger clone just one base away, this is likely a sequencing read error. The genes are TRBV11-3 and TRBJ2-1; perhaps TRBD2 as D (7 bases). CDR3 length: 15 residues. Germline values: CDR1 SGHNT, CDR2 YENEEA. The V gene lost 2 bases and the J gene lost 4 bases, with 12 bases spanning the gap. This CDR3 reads CASSLRAGAYNEQFF. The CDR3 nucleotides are TGTGCCAGCAGCTTAAGGGCGGGGGCTTACAATGAGCAGTTCTTC. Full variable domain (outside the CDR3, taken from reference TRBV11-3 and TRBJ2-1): EAGVVQSPRYKIIEKKQPVAFWCNPISGHNTLYWYLQNLGQGPELLIRYENEEAVDDSQLPKDRFSAERLKGVDSTLKIQPAELGDSAVYLCASSLRAGAYNEQFFGPGTRLTVL.

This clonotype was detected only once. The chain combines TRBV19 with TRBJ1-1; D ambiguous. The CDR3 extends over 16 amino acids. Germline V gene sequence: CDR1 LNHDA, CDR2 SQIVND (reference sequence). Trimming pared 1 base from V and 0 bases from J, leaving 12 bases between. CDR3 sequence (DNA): TGTGCCAGTAGTATAGGGCGGAGGTCTATGAACACTGAAGCTTTCTTT. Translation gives CASSIGRRSMNTEAFF. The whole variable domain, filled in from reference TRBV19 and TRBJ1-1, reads DGGITQSPKYLFRKEGQNVTLSCEQNLNHDAMYWYRQDPGQGLRLIYYSQIVNDFQKGDIAEGYSVSREKKESFPLTVTSAQKNPTAFYLCASSIGRRSMNTEAFFGQGTRLTVV.

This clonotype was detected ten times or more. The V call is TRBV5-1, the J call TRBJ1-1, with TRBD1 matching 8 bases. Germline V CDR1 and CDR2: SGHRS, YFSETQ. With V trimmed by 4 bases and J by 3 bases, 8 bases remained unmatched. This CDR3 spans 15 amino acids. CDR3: CASSGGQVGHTEAFF. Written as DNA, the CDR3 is TGCGCCAGCAGCGGGGGACAGGTGGGGCACACTGAAGCTTTCTTT.

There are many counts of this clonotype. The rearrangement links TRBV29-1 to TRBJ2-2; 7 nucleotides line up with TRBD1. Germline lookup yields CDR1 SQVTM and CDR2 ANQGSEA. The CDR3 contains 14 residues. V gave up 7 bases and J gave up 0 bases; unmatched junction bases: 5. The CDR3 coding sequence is TGCAGCGCACCGACAGGGACGAACACCGGGGAGCTGTTTTTT. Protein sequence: CSAPTGTNTGELFF.

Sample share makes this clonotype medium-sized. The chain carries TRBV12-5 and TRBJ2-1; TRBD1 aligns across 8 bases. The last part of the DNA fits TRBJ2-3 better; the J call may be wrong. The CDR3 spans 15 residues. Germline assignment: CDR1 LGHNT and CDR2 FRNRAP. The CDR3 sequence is CASGLGTGLADTQYF. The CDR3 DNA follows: TGTGCTAGTGGTTTGGGGACAGGGTTGGCAGATACGCAGTATTTT.

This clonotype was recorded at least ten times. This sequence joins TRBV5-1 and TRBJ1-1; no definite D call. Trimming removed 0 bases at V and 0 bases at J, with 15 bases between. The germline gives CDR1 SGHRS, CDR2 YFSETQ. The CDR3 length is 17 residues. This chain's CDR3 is CASSLAAGAGMNTEAFF. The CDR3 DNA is TGCGCCAGCAGCTTGGCCGCGGGAGCGGGTATGAACACTGAAGCTTTCTTT.

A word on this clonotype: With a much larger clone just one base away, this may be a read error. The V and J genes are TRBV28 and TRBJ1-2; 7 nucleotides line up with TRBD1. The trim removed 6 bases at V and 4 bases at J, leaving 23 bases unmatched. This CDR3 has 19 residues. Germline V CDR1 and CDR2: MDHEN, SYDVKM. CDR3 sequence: CASSATPDRAVLSIYGYTF. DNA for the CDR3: TGTGCCAGCAGCGCTACCCCCGACAGGGCCGTATTGTCTATCTATGGCTACACCTTC.

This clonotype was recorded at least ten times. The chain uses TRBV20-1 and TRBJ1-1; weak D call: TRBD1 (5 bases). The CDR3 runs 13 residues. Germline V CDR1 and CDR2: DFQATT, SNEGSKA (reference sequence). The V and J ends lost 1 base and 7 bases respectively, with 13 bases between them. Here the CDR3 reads CSARVRGRVEAFF. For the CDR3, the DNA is TGCAGTGCTAGAGTACGGGGGAGGGTTGAAGCTTTCTTT.

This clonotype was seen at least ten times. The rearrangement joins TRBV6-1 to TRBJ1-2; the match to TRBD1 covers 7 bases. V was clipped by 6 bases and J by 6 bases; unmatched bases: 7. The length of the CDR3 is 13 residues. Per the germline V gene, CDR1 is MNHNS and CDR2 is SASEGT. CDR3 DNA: TGTGCCAGCAGGGGGGGTACAGGGGATGGCTACACCTTC. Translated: CASRGGTGDGYTF.

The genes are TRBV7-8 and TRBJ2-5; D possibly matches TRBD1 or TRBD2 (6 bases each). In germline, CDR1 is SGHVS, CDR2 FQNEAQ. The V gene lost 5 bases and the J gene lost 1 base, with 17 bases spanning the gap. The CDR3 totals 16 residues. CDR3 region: CASSRGRGDFQETQYF. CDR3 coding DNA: TGTGCCAGCAGCCGGGGGCGGGGAGATTTCCAAGAGACCCAGTACTTC. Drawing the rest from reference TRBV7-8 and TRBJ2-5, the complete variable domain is GAGVSQSPRYKVAKRGQDVALRCDPISGHVSLFWYQQALGQGPEFLTYFQNEAQLDKSGLPSDRFFAERPEGSVSTLKIQRTQQEDSAVYLCASSRGRGDFQETQYFGPGTRLLVL.

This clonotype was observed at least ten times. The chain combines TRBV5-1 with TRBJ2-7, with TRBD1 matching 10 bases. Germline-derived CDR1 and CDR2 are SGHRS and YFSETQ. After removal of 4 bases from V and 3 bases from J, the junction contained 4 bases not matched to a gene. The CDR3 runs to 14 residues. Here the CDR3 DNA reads TGCGCCAGCAGCCCCCGGGACAGGGGCTACGAGCAGTACTTC. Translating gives CASSPRDRGYEQYF.

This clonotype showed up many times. The CDR3 coding sequence is TGTGCCAGCATGCACCAATCAGAGCAGACCCAGTACTTC. This gives the protein CASMHQSEQTQYF. The chain carries TRBV6-1 and TRBJ2-5; D ambiguous. Germline loops: CDR1 MNHNS, CDR2 SASEGT. Trimming shortened V by 7 bases and J by 6 bases, and 15 bases separated the two germline ends. CDR3 size: 13 residues.

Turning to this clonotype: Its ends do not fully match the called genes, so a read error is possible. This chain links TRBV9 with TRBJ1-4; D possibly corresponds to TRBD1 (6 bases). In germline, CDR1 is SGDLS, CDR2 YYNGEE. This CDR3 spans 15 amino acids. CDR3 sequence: CASSPQGRSNEELFF. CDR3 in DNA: TGTGCCAGCAGCCCACAGGGACGTTCTAATGAAGAACTGTTTTTT. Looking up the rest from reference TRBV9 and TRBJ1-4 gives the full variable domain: DSGVTQTPKHLITATGQRVTLRCSPRSGDLSVYWYQQSLDQGLQFLIQYYNGEERAKGNILERFSAQQFPDLHSELNLSSLELGDSALYFCASSPQGRSNEELFFGSGTQLSVL.

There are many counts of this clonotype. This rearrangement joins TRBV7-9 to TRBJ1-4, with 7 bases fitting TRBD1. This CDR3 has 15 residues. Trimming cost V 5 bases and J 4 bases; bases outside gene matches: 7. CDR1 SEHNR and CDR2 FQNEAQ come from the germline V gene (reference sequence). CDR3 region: CASSTRTGLNEKLFF. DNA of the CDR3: TGTGCCAGCAGCACAAGGACAGGACTTAATGAAAAACTGTTTTTT.

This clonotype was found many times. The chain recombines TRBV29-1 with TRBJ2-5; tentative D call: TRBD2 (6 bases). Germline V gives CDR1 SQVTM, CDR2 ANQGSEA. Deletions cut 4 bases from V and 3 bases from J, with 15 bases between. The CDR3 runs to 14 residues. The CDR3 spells CSVGVPGLEETQYF. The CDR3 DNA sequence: TGCAGCGTTGGAGTTCCGGGACTGGAAGAGACCCAGTACTTC.